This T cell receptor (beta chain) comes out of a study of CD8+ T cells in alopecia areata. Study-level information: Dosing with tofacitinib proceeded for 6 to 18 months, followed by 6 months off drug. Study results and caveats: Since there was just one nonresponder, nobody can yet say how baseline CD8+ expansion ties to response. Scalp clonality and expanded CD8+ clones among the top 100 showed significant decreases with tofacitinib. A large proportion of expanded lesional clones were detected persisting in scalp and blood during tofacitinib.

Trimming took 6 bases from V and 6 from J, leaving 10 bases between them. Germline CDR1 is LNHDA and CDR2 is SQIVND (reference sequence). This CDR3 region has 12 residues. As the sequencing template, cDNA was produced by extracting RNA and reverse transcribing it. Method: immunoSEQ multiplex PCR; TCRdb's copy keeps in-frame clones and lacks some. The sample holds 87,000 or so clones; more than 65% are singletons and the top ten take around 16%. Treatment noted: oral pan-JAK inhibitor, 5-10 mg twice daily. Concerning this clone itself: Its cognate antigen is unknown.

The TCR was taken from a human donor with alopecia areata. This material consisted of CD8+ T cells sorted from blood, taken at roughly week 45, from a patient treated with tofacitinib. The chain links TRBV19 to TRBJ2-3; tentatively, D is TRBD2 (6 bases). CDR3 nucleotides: TGTGCCAGTAGCACCCGGGGGGATACGCAGTATTTT. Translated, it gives CASSTRGDTQYF.